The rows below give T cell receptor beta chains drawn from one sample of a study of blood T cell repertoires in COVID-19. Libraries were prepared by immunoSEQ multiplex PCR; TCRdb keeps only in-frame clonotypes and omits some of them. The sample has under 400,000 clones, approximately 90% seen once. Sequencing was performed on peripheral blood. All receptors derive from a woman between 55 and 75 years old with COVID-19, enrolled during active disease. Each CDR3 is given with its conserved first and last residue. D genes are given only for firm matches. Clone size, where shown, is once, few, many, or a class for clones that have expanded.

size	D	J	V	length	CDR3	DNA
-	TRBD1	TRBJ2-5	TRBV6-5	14	CASSRAGGEETQYF	TGTGCCAGCAGTAGAGCAGGGGGCGAAGAGACCCAGTACTTC
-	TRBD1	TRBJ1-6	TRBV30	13	CAWSGTGGFPLHF	TGTGCCTGGAGTGGGACAGGGGGCTTTCCCCTCCACTTT
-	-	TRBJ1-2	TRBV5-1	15	CASSSYRADRDGYTF	TGCGCCAGCAGCTCGTACCGGGCGGACAGAGATGGCTACACCTTC
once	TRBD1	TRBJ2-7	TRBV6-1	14	CASVGRTGSYEQYF	TGTGCCAGCGTGGGCCGGACAGGGTCCTACGAGCAGTACTTC
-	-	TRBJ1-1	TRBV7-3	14	CASSPNGFPTEAFF	TGTGCCAGCAGCCCGAACGGTTTCCCCACTGAAGCTTTCTTT
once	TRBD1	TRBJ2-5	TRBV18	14	CASSPEGARETQYF	TGTGCCAGCTCACCAGAGGGGGCGAGGGAGACCCAGTACTTC
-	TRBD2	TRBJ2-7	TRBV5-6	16	CASTKQGAAGLYEQYF	TGTGCCAGCACCAAACAAGGCGCAGCGGGGCTCTACGAGCAGTACTTC
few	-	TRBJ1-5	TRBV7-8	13	CASSLAGDQPQHF	TGTGCCAGCAGCTTAGCAGGGGATCAGCCCCAGCATTTT
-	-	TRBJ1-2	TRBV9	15	CASSVGQTEGYGYTF	TGTGCCAGCAGCGTAGGGCAGACTGAGGGCTATGGCTACACCTTC
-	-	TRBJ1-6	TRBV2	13	CASRTGPGSPLHF	TGTGCCAGCAGAACAGGACCGGGCTCTCCCCTCCACTTT
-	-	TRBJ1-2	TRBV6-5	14	CASSRLNINYGYTF	TGTGCCAGCAGTCGACTTAACATTAACTATGGCTACACCTTC
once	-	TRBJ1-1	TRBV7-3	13	CASSFTMNTEAFF	TGTGCCAGCAGCTTTACTATGAACACTGAAGCTTTCTTT
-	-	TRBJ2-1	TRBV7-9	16	CASSFLVARAYNEQFF	TGTGCCAGCAGCTTCCTCGTCGCCAGGGCCTACAATGAGCAGTTCTTC
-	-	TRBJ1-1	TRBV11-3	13	CVSSLTTNTEAFF	TGTGTCAGCAGCCTTACAACGAACACTGAAGCTTTCTTT
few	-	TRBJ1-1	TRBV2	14	CASSDPTEGTEAFF	TGTGCCAGCAGTGACCCGACAGAAGGTACTGAAGCTTTCTTT
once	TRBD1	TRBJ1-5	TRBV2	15	CASSDGQGSNQPQHF	TGTGCCAGCAGTGATGGACAGGGTAGCAATCAGCCCCAGCATTTT
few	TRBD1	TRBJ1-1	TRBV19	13	CASSRQGATEAFF	TGTGCCAGTAGCCGACAGGGGGCCACTGAAGCTTTCTTT
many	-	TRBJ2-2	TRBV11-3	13	CASSFVRTGELFF	TGTGCCAGCAGCTTTGTGCGGACCGGGGAGCTGTTTTTT
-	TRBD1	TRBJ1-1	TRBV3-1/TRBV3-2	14	CASSGTGGITEAFF	TGTGCCAGCAGTGGGACAGGGGGCATTACTGAAGCTTTCTTT
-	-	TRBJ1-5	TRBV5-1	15	CASSLAGDSNQPQHF	TGCGCCAGCAGCTTGGCAGGCGATAGCAATCAGCCCCAGCATTTT
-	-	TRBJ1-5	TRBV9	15	CASSETPYSNQPQHF	TGTGCCAGCAGCGAGACACCCTATAGCAATCAGCCCCAGCATTTT
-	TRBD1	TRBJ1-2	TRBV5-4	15	CASSYPRDRIYGYTF	TGTGCCAGCAGCTACCCCCGGGACAGGATCTATGGCTACACCTTC
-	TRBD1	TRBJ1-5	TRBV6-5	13	CASRGQGNQPQHF	TGTGCCAGCAGGGGACAGGGGAATCAGCCCCAGCATTTT
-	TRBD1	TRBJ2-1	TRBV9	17	CASSVGQGAIAYNEQFF	TGTGCCAGCAGCGTTGGACAGGGGGCTATCGCCTACAATGAGCAGTTCTTC
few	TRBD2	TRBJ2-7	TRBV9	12	CASSPGGGEQYF	TGTGCCAGCAGCCCGGGGGGTGGGGAGCAGTACTTC